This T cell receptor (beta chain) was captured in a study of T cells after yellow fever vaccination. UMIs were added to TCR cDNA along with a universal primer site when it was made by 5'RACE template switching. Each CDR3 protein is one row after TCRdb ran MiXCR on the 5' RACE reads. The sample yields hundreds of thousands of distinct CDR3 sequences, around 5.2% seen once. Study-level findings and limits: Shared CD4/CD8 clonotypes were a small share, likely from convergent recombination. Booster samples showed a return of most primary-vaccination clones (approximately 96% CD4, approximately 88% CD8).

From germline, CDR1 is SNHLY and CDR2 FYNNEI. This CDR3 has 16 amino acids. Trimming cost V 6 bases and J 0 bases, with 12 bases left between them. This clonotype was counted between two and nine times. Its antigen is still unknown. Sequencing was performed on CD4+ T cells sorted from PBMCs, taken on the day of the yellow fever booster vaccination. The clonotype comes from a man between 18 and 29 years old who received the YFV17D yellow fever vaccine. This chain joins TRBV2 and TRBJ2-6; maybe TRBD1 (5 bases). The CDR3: CASRRQLNSGANVLTF. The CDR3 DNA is TGTGCCAGCAGAAGACAGCTAAACTCTGGGGCCAACGTCCTGACTTTC.